These 19 T cell receptor beta chains share one sample of origin, sequenced in a study of PD-L1 blockade in urothelial cancer. Using immunoSEQ multiplex PCR, the repertoire was profiled, and TCRdb retains in-frame clones only, with some absent. The profile shows about 43,000 clones, approximately 90% of them singletons. The sample in question was PBMCs, obtained around atezolizumab (anti-PD-L1) treatment. The origin of the receptors is a woman aged 55-70 years with urothelial cancer.

The chain carries TRBV7-3 and TRBJ2-3; the D is unclear. The CDR3 is 13 amino acids. Trimming removed 3 bases from V and 2 bases from J, with 6 bases in between. CDR1 is SGHTA, CDR2 FQGTGA, per germline. The CDR3 DNA reads TGTGCCAGCAGCTTCAGTCTCACAGATACGCAGTATTTT. Translated: CASSFSLTDTQYF.

The rearrangement joins TRBV5-8 to TRBJ1-4, with a tentative D call TRBD1 (5 bases). Germline CDR1 is SGHTS and CDR2 is YDEGEE. The CDR3 contains 13 residues. V lost 4 bases to trimming and J lost 5 bases, with 9 bases between them. CDR3 nucleotides: TGTGCCAGCAGCGGGTGGACAAATGAAAAACTGTTTTTT. This encodes CASSGWTNEKLFF.

The chain is built from TRBV5-8 and TRBJ2-7, with unresolved D. V gave up 0 bases and J gave up 0 bases, with 7 bases separating them. The CDR3 is 14 amino acids. Germline V gene lookup returns CDR1 SGHTS and CDR2 YDEGEE. The CDR3 nucleotides read TGTGCCAGCAGCTTGGGCGTCAACTCCTACGAGCAGTACTTC. Encoded protein: CASSLGVNSYEQYF.

This rearrangement joins TRBV4-2 to TRBJ1-3, with a possible D match to TRBD1 (6 bases). The germline V gene has CDR1 LGHNA and CDR2 YNFKEQ. Trimming removed 0 bases from V and 3 bases from J, with 15 bases in between. The CDR3 runs 17 residues. The CDR3, as DNA: TGTGCCAGCAGCCAAGATTCAACAGGGTGGAGTGGAAACACCATATATTTT. Its translation: CASSQDSTGWSGNTIYF.

The V gene is TRBV11-3, the J gene TRBJ2-2; 10 bases fit TRBD2. Germline lookup yields CDR1 SGHNT and CDR2 YENEEA. The CDR3 is made up of 16 amino acids. The J segment lost 0 bases and the V segment lost 5 bases, leaving 3 bases of the junction unmatched. The CDR3 bases are TGTGCCAGCAGCGCCGGACTAGCGGCGAACACCGGGGAGCTGTTTTTT. Translating gives CASSAGLAANTGELFF.

This clone appeared a few times. The chain links TRBV19 to TRBJ2-7; tentatively, D is TRBD1 (6 bases). CDR3 length equals 15 residues. Germline loops: CDR1 LNHDA, CDR2 SQIVND (reference sequence). Deletions cut 6 bases from V and 5 bases from J, with 20 bases between. Here the CDR3 DNA reads TGTGCCAGTAGGACGGGGACATCCCCCCACCACGAGCAGTACTTC. This codes for CASRTGTSPHHEQYF. Based on the CDR3 plus reference TRBV19 and TRBJ2-7, the full variable domain is DGGITQSPKYLFRKEGQNVTLSCEQNLNHDAMYWYRQDPGQGLRLIYYSQIVNDFQKGDIAEGYSVSREKKESFPLTVTSAQKNPTAFYLCASRTGTSPHHEQYFGPGTRLTVT.

This chain connects TRBV15 to TRBJ2-2; 9 nucleotides align to TRBD1. Germline V lookup: CDR1 LNHNV, CDR2 YYDKDF (reference sequence). The CDR3 has 17 residues. V lost 2 bases, J lost 5 bases, and 9 bases stayed unmatched. CDR3 DNA: TGTGCCACCAGCAGATACCGACCGGGACAGGGTACCGGGGAGCTGTTTTTT. This encodes CATSRYRPGQGTGELFF. Combining the CDR3 with reference TRBV15 and TRBJ2-2 gives the whole variable domain DAMVIQNPRYQVTQFGKPVTLSCSQTLNHNVMYWYQQKSSQAPKLLFHYYDKDFNNEADTPDNFQSRRPNTSFCFLDIRSPGLGDTAMYLCATSRYRPGQGTGELFFGEGSRLTVL.

The chain employs TRBV7-3 and TRBJ1-2; TRBD1 matches at 12 bases. The V and J ends lost 4 bases and 6 bases, in that order; junction bases with no gene match: 12. CDR3 length: 17 residues. Germline CDR1 SGHTA, CDR2 FQGTGA. The CDR3 region is CASSYQGGTGGLDGYTF. As DNA, the CDR3 is TGTGCCAGCAGCTATCAAGGGGGGACAGGGGGCTTGGATGGCTACACCTTC.

Here the CDR3 DNA reads TGTGCCAGCAGCATGAGCCGGGACAGGGTCCGGGAGACCCAGTACTTC. Its translation: CASSMSRDRVRETQYF. The V call is TRBV13, the J call TRBJ2-5; 9 bases map to TRBD1. Trimming cost V 5 bases and J 5 bases; bases outside gene matches: 12. The V gene's germline CDR1 is PRHDT and CDR2 FYEKMQ (reference sequence). CDR3 length equals 16 residues.

This sequence joins TRBV4-3 and TRBJ2-1; D is uncertain. This CDR3 contains 18 residues. The germline gives CDR1 LGHNA, CDR2 YSLEER. The V end lost 4 bases, the J end lost 5 bases, and 24 bases lay between the germline ends. CDR3 loop: CASSPYLLATRRDNEQFF. The CDR3 region has the DNA TGCGCCAGCAGCCCCTATCTTTTGGCCACCAGGCGAGACAATGAGCAGTTCTTC.

The gene calls are TRBV10-3 and TRBJ2-5, with 12 bases that match TRBD2. Looked up from germline, CDR1 is ENHRY and CDR2 is SYGVKD. Trimming removed 6 bases from V and 2 bases from J; junction bases left unmatched: 7. The CDR3 contains 16 residues. The CDR3 region has the DNA TGTGCCATCAGGGCTAGCGGGAGGGCTGGTCAAGAGACCCAGTACTTC. Protein: CAIRASGRAGQETQYF.

The chain recombines TRBV7-8 with TRBJ1-2; tentatively, D is TRBD1 (5 bases). Trimming left V 0 bases short and J 3 bases short, with 8 bases between. Germline V gene sequence: CDR1 SGHVS, CDR2 FQNEAQ. This CDR3 region has 14 residues. In DNA, the CDR3 is TGTGCCAGCAGCTTAGCGGCAGGGTACTATGGCTACACCTTC. Protein: CASSLAAGYYGYTF.

V is TRBV25-1 and J is TRBJ1-4; 10 bases fit TRBD1. V dropped 6 bases and J dropped 3; count of bases not matched to a gene: 4. Germline CDR1 is MGHDK and CDR2 is SYGVNS. The CDR3 is 15 residues long. The CDR3 DNA follows: TGTGCCAGCAGAGGGACAGGGGCTCCTAATGAAAAACTGTTTTTT. This sequence encodes CASRGTGAPNEKLFF.

The CDR3 spells CASSLVLAKTDTQYF. The DNA of the CDR3 is TGCGCCAGCAGCTTGGTTCTAGCTAAGACAGATACGCAGTATTTT. The genes are TRBV5-1 and TRBJ2-3; D is possibly TRBD2 (5 bases). This CDR3 comprises 15 residues. Trimming stripped 0 bases from V and 3 bases from J, with 11 bases between. Germline CDR1 and CDR2: SGHRS and YFSETQ.

V usage is TRBV6-5 and J usage is TRBJ2-5; D gene ambiguous. The germline V and J ends were trimmed by 4 bases and 7 bases, with 13 bases remaining between them. Germline loops: CDR1 MNHEY, CDR2 SVGAGI. This CDR3 contains 13 residues. CDR3 DNA: TGTGCCAGCAGTTCCACCAATGGCCGGACCCAGTACTTC. It specifies CASSSTNGRTQYF.

V and J are TRBV18 and TRBJ1-1, with D unresolved. The V end was cut by 1 base, the J end by 6 bases, with 9 bases between. CDR1 and CDR2 (germline): KGHSH, LQKENI. CDR3 length equals 13 residues. In DNA, the CDR3 is TGTGCCAGCTCACCACGCGGGATAGCTGAAGCTTTCTTT. It specifies CASSPRGIAEAFF.

The chain uses TRBV29-1 and TRBJ1-1; D might be TRBD1 (6 bases). There are 13 residues in the CDR3. CDR1 and CDR2 from the germline V gene are SQVTM and ANQGSEA. V was clipped by 7 bases and J by 0 bases, with 12 bases between them. The CDR3 loop reads CSAEQGLNTEAFF. CDR3 in DNA: TGCAGCGCGGAACAGGGATTGAACACTGAAGCTTTCTTT.

The V and J genes are TRBV5-4 and TRBJ2-2, with TRBD1 matching 8 bases. The trim removed 3 bases at V and 4 bases at J, leaving 8 bases unmatched. The germline gives CDR1 SGHNT, CDR2 YYREEE (reference sequence). The CDR3 has 16 residues. In DNA form, the CDR3 reads TGTGCCAGCAGCTCTACAGGGGGGAGGATCACCGGGGAGCTGTTTTTT. Translated, it gives CASSSTGGRITGELFF.

This sequence joins TRBV4-1 and TRBJ2-3, with 10 positions matching TRBD2. Germline-derived CDR1 and CDR2 are MGHRA and YSYEKL. The CDR3 sequence is 18 residues long. J was trimmed by 2 bases and V by 0 bases; bases with no gene match: 8. The CDR3 sequence is CASSQDRLAGVITDTQYF. The CDR3 DNA is TGCGCCAGCAGCCAAGATCGGCTAGCGGGGGTTATCACAGATACGCAGTATTTT.